This is a list of T cell receptor beta chains from one sample in a study of shared T cell receptors in the human thymus. TCRdb's table, derived via immunoSEQ multiplex PCR, lists solely in-frame clones and lacks some. The sample includes approximately 490,000 clones, more than 75% of them seen just once. This sample was also put to use in a study of human thymus T cells.

Sequencing input: thymocytes. The receptors originated from a boy under three years old with a congenital heart defect. The CDR3 runs from the conserved cysteine through the conserved F or W. D genes are given only for firm matches. For some rows the clone size is stated as once, few or many, or as a class when expanded; others skip it.

TRBV27,-,TRBJ1-5,-,TGTGCCAGCAGTTTAGCACAGAGAAGTCAGCCCCAGCATTTT,CASSLAQRSQPQHF
TRBV4-2,-,TRBJ2-7,-,TGTGCCAGCAGCCAAGAAATCGGGCCTCAGCGGGAGCAGTACTTC,CASSQEIGPQREQYF
TRBV13,-,TRBJ2-7,TRBD2,TGTGCCAGCAGCTTACGCCCGCCTAGCGGGGCTACCACCTACGAGCAGTACTTC,CASSLRPPSGATTYEQYF
TRBV7-9,-,TRBJ2-3,TRBD2,TGTGCCAGCAGCTTAAGCCCCGGGAGGTGCAGCACAGATACGCAGTATTTT,CASSLSPGRCSTDTQYF
TRBV25-1,-,TRBJ2-7,TRBD2,TGTGCCAGCAGTGAATCAAGGAAGCGGGAGGATTACGAGCAGTACTTC,CASSESRKREDYEQYF
TRBV2,-,TRBJ2-3,-,TGTGCCAGCGGTGGCACCTACACAGATACGCAGTATTTT,CASGGTYTDTQYF
TRBV7-2,-,TRBJ2-1,TRBD1,TGTGCCAGCAGCCTTCTTCCGGGACAGGGTTTCTACAATGAGCAGTTCTTC,CASSLLPGQGFYNEQFF
TRBV13,-,TRBJ2-7,TRBD2,TGTGCCAGCAGAGGTAGCGGGAGTAGGATGTACGAGCAGTACTTC,CASRGSGSRMYEQYF
TRBV15,-,TRBJ2-1,-,TGTGCCACCAGCAGAGGACGGGAGCTCAATGAGCAGTTCTTC,CATSRGRELNEQFF
TRBV6-6,-,TRBJ2-5,TRBD2,TGTGCCAGCAGTATAATAGCGGGAGGCTCAAAGGAGACCCAGTACTTC,CASSIIAGGSKETQYF
TRBV28,-,TRBJ2-7,TRBD1,TGTGCCAGCAGCCCGGGACAGGGGGTATTCTACGAGCAGTACTTC,CASSPGQGVFYEQYF
TRBV18,-,TRBJ2-7,TRBD1,TGTGCCAGCTCACCTACCCCGGGACAGGCTTCCTACGAGCAGTACTTC,CASSPTPGQASYEQYF
TRBV6-5,-,TRBJ2-7,TRBD1,TGTGCCAGCAGTTACGGACAGGCTTCCTACGAGCAGTACTTC,CASSYGQASYEQYF
TRBV10-1,-,TRBJ2-6,-,TGCGCCAGCACCCAAATCGGGGGACCCTCTGGGGCCAACGTCCTGACTTTC,CASTQIGGPSGANVLTF
TRBV7-6,-,TRBJ2-5,TRBD2,TGTGCCAGCAGCTCGACTAGCGGGGAAGAGACCCAGTACTTC,CASSSTSGEETQYF
TRBV4-1,-,TRBJ2-7,TRBD2,TGCGCCAGCAGCCAAGATAGCCCTAGCGAGCGGGACCTCTACGAGCAGTACTTC,CASSQDSPSERDLYEQYF
TRBV14,once,TRBJ2-5,TRBD2,TGTGCCAGCAGCCAAGATGGGAGAAGCGGGAGTTGGGCGGAGACCCAGTACTTC,CASSQDGRSGSWAETQYF
TRBV5-5,-,TRBJ1-4,-,TGTGCCAGCAGACGGACACCAGATAATGAAAAACTGTTTTTT,CASRRTPDNEKLFF
TRBV18,-,TRBJ1-2,-,TGTGCCAGCTCCCCAAGACACCACTATGGCTACACCTTC,CASSPRHHYGYTF
TRBV4-3,-,TRBJ2-7,TRBD1,TGCGCCAGCAGCCAAGATTGGGGGCGTCGGACAGGTGTCTACGAGCAGTACTTC,CASSQDWGRRTGVYEQYF
TRBV28,-,TRBJ1-5,TRBD1,TGTGCCAGCAAATCTTCCCGGGACAGGCACAATCAGCCCCAGCATTTT,CASKSSRDRHNQPQHF
TRBV9,-,TRBJ2-3,TRBD2,TGTGCCAGCAGCGTAGTAGAGCGGGAGGGCCGGGATACGCAGTATTTT,CASSVVEREGRDTQYF
TRBV7-2,-,TRBJ1-5,TRBD1,TGTGCCAGCAGCCACGGACAGGGTCAGCCCCAGCATTTT,CASSHGQGQPQHF
TRBV14,-,TRBJ1-1,-,TGTGCCAGCAGCCAAGATTTCACAGAAGACCAGAACACTGAAGCTTTCTTT,CASSQDFTEDQNTEAFF
TRBV6-4,-,TRBJ2-7,-,TGTGCCAGCAGCGACTCCCGAGGGGAGCAGTACTTC,CASSDSRGEQYF
TRBV28,once,TRBJ2-3,-,TGTGCCAGCAGTTTAGCAGGGGACCCAGATACGCAGTATTTT,CASSLAGDPDTQYF
TRBV29-1,-,TRBJ2-2,TRBD2,TGCAGCGTTGGGGGACTAGCGGGAGGGAGAACCGGGGAGCTGTTTTTT,CSVGGLAGGRTGELFF
TRBV2,once,TRBJ2-1,TRBD2,TGTGCCAGCAGCCCAGGGTCGGGAGGGAATAGGTATGAGCAGTTCTTC,CASSPGSGGNRYEQFF
TRBV5-1,-,TRBJ2-1,-,TGCGCCACTCGGCACAGGCTCAATGAGCAGTTCTTC,CATRHRLNEQFF
TRBV28,-,TRBJ1-3,TRBD1,TGTGCCAGCAGCCCAGGAAAACAGGGGGGCTCTGGAAACACCATATATTTT,CASSPGKQGGSGNTIYF
TRBV2,-,TRBJ2-5,TRBD1,TGTGCCAGCCCGGACAGGGGGAGAGAGACCCAGTACTTC,CASPDRGRETQYF
TRBV7-2,-,TRBJ2-2,TRBD2,TGTGCCAGCAGCCTGGGGGGGTTCAACACCGGGGAGCTGTTTTTT,CASSLGGFNTGELFF
TRBV2,-,TRBJ2-6,-,TGTGCCAGCAGAGGCAGGGCCCCCCCCTCTGGGGCCAACGTCCTGACTTTC,CASRGRAPPSGANVLTF
TRBV28,-,TRBJ2-7,TRBD1,TGTGCCAGCAGTTCCCCCGGGACAGGGTCCTACGAGCAGTACTTC,CASSSPGTGSYEQYF
TRBV14,-,TRBJ2-1,-,TGTGCCAGCAGCCAACAGGCGTTCTACAATGAGCAGTTCTTC,CASSQQAFYNEQFF
TRBV5-4,-,TRBJ2-7,TRBD2,TGTGCCAGCAGCCCGGGACTAGCCTACGAGCAGTACTTC,CASSPGLAYEQYF
TRBV5-1,-,TRBJ1-1,-,TGCGCCAGCAGCTTGGAAAAGGGGGTGATGTACACTGAAGCTTTCTTT,CASSLEKGVMYTEAFF
TRBV7-8,-,TRBJ1-5,-,TGTGCCAGCAGCTTGGGGGTCGGGAGGGTGTGGAATCAGCCCCAGCATTTT,CASSLGVGRVWNQPQHF
TRBV30,-,TRBJ1-1,TRBD1,TGTGCCTGGAGGACCGGGACAGGGAACACTGAAGCTTTCTTT,CAWRTGTGNTEAFF
TRBV30,-,TRBJ2-1,-,TGTGCCTGGAGCGGGGAAGTGGGGAACAATGAGCAGTTCTTC,CAWSGEVGNNEQFF
TRBV7-2,-,TRBJ2-4,TRBD2,TGTGCCAGCAGTCCCGGGACTAGCGGCAATCTTGGGCAGTACTTC,CASSPGTSGNLGQYF
TRBV25-1,-,TRBJ1-1,-,TGTGCCAGCAGTGAATATAGGGGTTTGGACACTGAAGCTTTCTTT,CASSEYRGLDTEAFF
TRBV30,-,TRBJ1-1,TRBD1,TGTGCCTGGAGTTTGACACAACAGGGGGCGAACACTGAAGCTTTCTTT,CAWSLTQQGANTEAFF
TRBV2,-,TRBJ2-1,TRBD2,TGTGCCAGCTCTCGGAGCGGGAGCCCCGACAATGAGCAGTTCTTC,CASSRSGSPDNEQFF
TRBV5-6,-,TRBJ2-5,TRBD2,TGTGCCAGCAGCTTGCGGGGGGCTAGCGGGAGCAAGGAGACCCAGTACTTC,CASSLRGASGSKETQYF
TRBV25-1,-,TRBJ2-5,TRBD2,TGTGCCAGCAGTGGGCTAGCGGGTAAAGAGACCCAGTACTTC,CASSGLAGKETQYF
TRBV14,-,TRBJ1-1,-,TGTGCCAGCAGCCAACCTCTTACACACCTGAACACTGAAGCTTTCTTT,CASSQPLTHLNTEAFF
TRBV4-1,-,TRBJ2-7,-,TGCGCCAGCAGCCGGCGACAGCTGGGCGAGCAGTACTTC,CASSRRQLGEQYF
TRBV10-2,-,TRBJ2-2,TRBD1,TGCGCCAGCACCAGACAGGGGGCTTTGCGCCACACCGGGGAGCTGTTTTTT,CASTRQGALRHTGELFF
TRBV7-3,once,TRBJ2-7,TRBD2,TGTGCCAGCAGCTTAACGGGGGACTACAACGAGGCAGTTGGGTCCTACGAGCAGTACTTC,CASSLTGDYNEAVGSYEQYF
TRBV5-6,-,TRBJ1-5,TRBD1,TGTGCCAGCAGCTTGGGGACAGGGTTGGACCAGCCCCAGCATTTT,CASSLGTGLDQPQHF
TRBV7-9,-,TRBJ2-5,TRBD2,TGTGCCAGCAGCTTAGAATACGGACTAGCGGGCGGAAAGACCCAGTACTTC,CASSLEYGLAGGKTQYF
TRBV25-1,once,TRBJ2-2,TRBD2,TGTGCCAGCAGCGGACTAGCGGGACCTAAAAACACCGGGGAGCTGTTTTTT,CASSGLAGPKNTGELFF
TRBV4-3,few,TRBJ1-1,-,TGCGCCAGCAGCCAAGAAAGGGGTAGGAACACTGAAGCTTTCTTT,CASSQERGRNTEAFF
TRBV30,-,TRBJ2-1,-,TGTGCCTGGAGTGCCATAGCGGACGGATACAATGAGCAGTTCTTC,CAWSAIADGYNEQFF
TRBV13,-,TRBJ2-3,TRBD2,TGTGCCAGCAGCGGGGACTCGACTAGCGGGCCAACCCACTACACAGATACGCAGTATTTT,CASSGDSTSGPTHYTDTQYF